The rows below give T cell receptor beta chains drawn from one sample of a study of CD4 and CD8 cells across lung adenocarcinoma regions. MiXCR, run by TCRdb on the PCR reads, gives a single entry per CDR3 protein. This sample has 6,500 to 8,000 distinct CDR3 sequences, with approximately 45% found just once. The specimen sequenced was CD4+ T cells from the margin of a lung tumor. The receptors stem from a male donor with lung adenocarcinoma. The CD4 and CD8 labels of this study may be unreliable. Each CDR3 is given without its conserved first and last residue.

V gene,CDR3 protein
TRBV6-1,ASRGNGAGGLQETQY
TRBV4-2,ASSQEGLSGANVLT
TRBV6-5,ASSYSRGGAGQETQY
TRBV11-3,ASSSRDNGGDTQY
TRBV7-2,ASSLYVGGRDGYT
TRBV28,ASRTPVFSNNYGYT
TRBV27,ASRLSGANSYNEQF
TRBV6-1,ASSEGGYSYNEQY
TRBV6-1,ASSVPSQGFTDTQY
TRBV27,ASSRYRGTYEQY
TRBV10-1,ASSRDRGGEQY
TRBV6-1,ASSRRYVGTGLDNYGYT